Below, 30 T cell receptor beta chains from the same sample are listed, as sequenced in a study of blood T cells in healthy people across ages. Primers used in a second PCR of about 6 to 11 cycles were a sample-barcoded 5' primer and a J-beta primer mix. TCRdb reprocessed the 5' RACE reads via MiXCR and lists one record per CDR3 protein. Of hundreds of thousands of distinct CDR3 sequences in the sample, 50% to 65% were seen once. The sample was blood. Receptors were obtained from a man at least 80 years old in good health.

The genes are TRBV29-1 and TRBJ2-7; possibly TRBD1 or TRBD2 for D (5 bases each). Germline CDR1 reads SQVTM; CDR2 reads ANQGSEA. CDR3 size: 15 residues. The ends were cut back, 4 bases at V and 3 bases at J, with 19 bases in the middle. DNA for the CDR3: TGCAGCGTTGTTTGGGACCGAAAGCAGGGCTACGAGCAGTACTTC. Amino acid sequence: CSVVWDRKQGYEQYF.

V and J are TRBV27 and TRBJ2-7; D might be TRBD1 (8 bases). V shed 3 bases and J shed 4 bases, with 13 bases lying between them. Germline loops: CDR1 MNHEY, CDR2 SMNVEV (reference sequence). The CDR3 is made up of 14 amino acids. CDR3 sequence reads: CASSFLQGGYEQYF. In DNA, the CDR3 is TGTGCCAGCAGTTTCCTACAGGGGGGGTACGAGCAGTACTTC.

The V gene is TRBV29-1, the J gene TRBJ2-5, with TRBD1 matching over 9 bases. The length of the CDR3 is 12 residues. Germline values: CDR1 SQVTM, CDR2 ANQGSEA. Trimming removed 8 bases from V and 3 bases from J; junction bases left unmatched: 4. The CDR3 DNA sequence: TGCAGCATGTGGACAGGGGAAGAGACCCAGTACTTC. Encoded protein: CSMWTGEETQYF.

J is TRBJ2-1 and V is TRBV7-9; 7 bases are shared with TRBD1. The germline V gene encodes CDR1 SEHNR and CDR2 FQNEAQ (reference sequence). This CDR3 has 17 residues. Trimming took 6 bases from V and 8 from J; bases not matched to a gene: 19. The CDR3 nucleotides are TGTGCCAGCAGTGCCGGACAGGTCCCCCCTGATACGGATGAGCAGTTCTTC. It yields the protein CASSAGQVPPDTDEQFF.

This clonotype was seen only a few times. The V and J genes are TRBV10-2 and TRBJ2-7; TRBD1 agrees at 7 bases. CDR1 WSHSY and CDR2 SAAADI come from the germline V gene. The CDR3 extends over 14 amino acids. With V trimmed by 3 bases and J by 2 bases, 4 bases remained unmatched. The chain's CDR3 is CASSDRTGTYEQYF. For the CDR3, the DNA is TGCGCCAGCAGTGACAGGACAGGAACCTACGAGCAGTACTTC.

This clonotype was detected only a few times. The chain couples TRBV20-1 to TRBJ2-6; unclear D gene. V was shortened by 3 bases and J by 1 base, with 4 bases between the two germline ends. Germline V gives CDR1 DFQATT, CDR2 SNEGSKA (reference sequence). The CDR3 loop spans 13 amino acids. The CDR3 nucleotides are TGCAGTGCTAGGCGTTCTGGGGCCAACGTCCTGACTTTC. Amino acid sequence: CSARRSGANVLTF.

The chain couples TRBV20-1 to TRBJ2-1, with D possibly TRBD2 on 6 matching bases. V lost 7 bases and J lost 10, with 26 bases in between. The germline CDR1 and CDR2 sequences are DFQATT and SNEGSKA (reference sequence). This CDR3 has 15 residues. This CDR3 reads CSGSTRSFSGPEQFF. In DNA form, the CDR3 reads TGCAGTGGGTCCACTCGTTCCTTTAGCGGTCCGGAGCAGTTCTTC.

This chain joins TRBV6-5 and TRBJ2-1, with 9 positions matching TRBD2. The CDR3 is 14 residues long. The trim removed 10 bases at V and 8 bases at J, leaving 12 bases unmatched. Germline-derived CDR1 and CDR2 are MNHEY and SVGAGI. CDR3 loop: CATQIAGANDEQFF. CDR3 DNA sequence: TGTGCCACCCAGATAGCGGGAGCTAACGATGAGCAGTTCTTC.

The genes are TRBV5-1 and TRBJ2-3, with 9 bases lining up with TRBD2. J was trimmed by 3 bases and V by 5 bases; bases with no gene match: 4. This CDR3 has 14 amino acids. Germline lookup yields CDR1 SGHRS and CDR2 YFSETQ. The CDR3 spells CASRREGWTDTQYF. CDR3 sequence (DNA): TGCGCCAGCAGGCGGGAGGGTTGGACAGATACGCAGTATTTT.

The chain links TRBV2 to TRBJ2-3; TRBD2 is a possible D gene (5 bases). In germline, CDR1 is SNHLY, CDR2 FYNNEI. The CDR3 sequence is 14 residues long. Trimming took 5 bases from V and 5 from J, leaving 14 bases between them. The CDR3 coding sequence is TGTGCCAGCAGTAGGAACACCGGACTAGATACGCAGTATTTT. It encodes CASSRNTGLDTQYF.

This clonotype was seen a handful of times. This chain links TRBV29-1 with TRBJ2-7; the match to TRBD2 covers 8 bases. Germline loops: CDR1 SQVTM, CDR2 ANQGSEA. CDR3 length equals 13 residues. Trimming took 7 bases from V and 2 from J; bases not matched to a gene: 7. CDR3 residues: CSASSSGAYEQYF. As DNA, the CDR3 is TGCAGCGCCAGTAGTAGCGGGGCCTACGAGCAGTACTTC.

The chain is built from TRBV7-3 and TRBJ2-7; a possible D gene is TRBD2 (6 bases). The CDR3 consists of 13 residues. CDR1 SGHTA and CDR2 FQGTGA come from the germline V gene. The V end was cut by 5 bases, the J end by 5 bases, with 13 bases between. In nucleotides, the CDR3 is TGTGCCAGCAGCCCTCAGGGCGGGGACGAGCAGTACTTC. Translation: CASSPQGGDEQYF.

V gene TRBV6-6 combines with J gene TRBJ2-7; D ambiguous. The J call may be faulty, since TRBJ2-5 better matches the DNA end. The CDR3 totals 14 residues. Per the germline V gene, CDR1 is MNHNY and CDR2 is SVGAGI (reference sequence). The CDR3 is CASSYRHSRETQYF. The CDR3 coding sequence is TGTGCCAGCAGTTACCGGCACTCTAGGGAGACCCAGTACTTC.

The chain combines TRBV28 with TRBJ2-2, with TRBD1 identical over 7 bases. This CDR3 region has 16 residues. Unmatched junction bases numbered 5, after V lost 3 bases and J lost 1 base. The V gene's germline CDR1 is MDHEN and CDR2 SYDVKM. CDR3 in DNA: TGTGCCAGCAGTTTCTGGGGACAGAAGAACACCGGGGAGCTGTTTTTT. Translated: CASSFWGQKNTGELFF.

This chain connects TRBV2 to TRBJ2-7; the D gene is possibly TRBD1 (5 bases). This CDR3 is 14 amino acids long. The germline V and J ends were trimmed by 6 bases and 4 bases, with 16 bases remaining between them. The germline CDR1 and CDR2 sequences are SNHLY and FYNNEI. The CDR3 DNA follows: TGTGCCAGCAGGTCCGCGCAGGGTCCTTACGAGCAGTACTTC. Translated: CASRSAQGPYEQYF.

The chain has TRBV12-3 or TRBV12-4 and TRBJ2-3; 10 nucleotides line up with TRBD2. The V segment lost 0 bases and the J segment 7 bases; nucleotides outside the gene matches: 7. CDR3 length equals 16 residues. This CDR3 reads CASSLAASGSLYTQYF. The CDR3 DNA reads TGTGCCAGCAGTTTAGCCGCTAGCGGGAGCCTGTATACGCAGTATTTT.

The chain uses TRBV27 and TRBJ1-6; D is undetermined. CDR1 is MNHEY, CDR2 SMNVEV, per germline (reference sequence). V was pared by 5 bases and J by 1 base, with 9 bases between. The CDR3 has 15 residues. CDR3 DNA sequence: TGTGCCAGCAGTCCTTTAAGGTCCTATAATTCACCCCTCCACTTT. It yields the protein CASSPLRSYNSPLHF.

This clonotype occurred a few times. The rearrangement links TRBV25-1 to TRBJ1-2; D is ambiguous. V lost 3 bases, J lost 8 bases, and 7 bases lay in between. From germline, CDR1 is MGHDK and CDR2 SYGVNS. The CDR3 spans 11 residues. CDR3 bases: TGTGCCAGCAGTGACCCGGTGGGCTACACCTTC. It yields the protein CASSDPVGYTF.

The chain joins TRBV5-1 to TRBJ2-1; 12 bases fit TRBD2. Germline V gene lookup returns CDR1 SGHRS and CDR2 YFSETQ. The CDR3 contains 16 residues. V dropped 4 bases and J dropped 7; count of bases not matched to a gene: 9. This CDR3 is CASSQTTSGSSNEQFF. Written as DNA, the CDR3 is TGCGCCAGCAGCCAAACGACTAGCGGGAGTTCAAATGAGCAGTTCTTC.

The genes are TRBV24-1 and TRBJ1-1, with 9 bases identical to TRBD1. V dropped 9 bases and J dropped 6; count of bases not matched to a gene: 7. The CDR3 consists of 13 residues. Germline V lookup: CDR1 KGHDR, CDR2 SFDVKD. CDR3 sequence: CATSTGGRAEAFF. The DNA of the CDR3 is TGTGCCACCTCAACAGGGGGCCGGGCTGAAGCTTTCTTT.

V is TRBV6-1 and J is TRBJ1-2, with a tentative D call TRBD1 (5 bases). CDR1 and CDR2 (germline): MNHNS, SASEGT. This CDR3 has 18 residues. Trimming left V 6 bases short and J 0 bases short, with 23 bases between. The DNA of the CDR3 is TGTGCCAGCAGAGGTCTTACGGGGGTCTGTGGGGCTAACTATGGCTACACCTTC. Translation: CASRGLTGVCGANYGYTF.

This clonotype has just a few counts. The V and J genes are TRBV24-1 and TRBJ2-7, with a possible D match to TRBD1 (6 bases). CDR1 is KGHDR, CDR2 SFDVKD, per germline. CDR3 length: 15 amino acids. V lost 8 bases, J lost 3 bases, and 19 bases lay in between. CDR3 region: CATISRQVPFYEQYF. DNA of the CDR3: TGTGCCACCATCTCCCGACAGGTTCCCTTCTACGAGCAGTACTTC.

The chain uses TRBV12-5 and TRBJ2-5; 7 nucleotides align to TRBD2. The CDR3 length is 19 residues. The germline CDR1 and CDR2 sequences are LGHNT and FRNRAP. Unmatched junction bases numbered 18, after V lost 0 bases and J lost 5 bases. This CDR3 reads CASGLVLGQGREWSETQYF. The CDR3 DNA sequence: TGTGCTAGTGGTTTGGTACTGGGTCAAGGGCGGGAGTGGTCGGAGACCCAGTACTTC. Looking up the rest from reference TRBV12-5 and TRBJ2-5 gives the full variable domain: DARVTQTPRHKVTEMGQEVTMRCQPILGHNTVFWYRQTMMQGLELLAYFRNRAPLDDSGMPKDRFSAEMPDATLATLKIQPSEPRDSAVYFCASGLVLGQGREWSETQYFGPGTRLLVL.

J is TRBJ2-5 and V is TRBV6-1, with TRBD1 identical over 10 bases. The CDR3 runs 14 residues. Germline V lookup: CDR1 MNHNS, CDR2 SASEGT. The V and J ends lost 6 bases and 11 bases, in that order; junction bases with no gene match: 12. The CDR3 coding sequence is TGTGCCAGCAGCGCCGGGACAGGGGAACGAGAGCAGTACTTC. Its protein is CASSAGTGEREQYF.

For this clonotype: At one of its ends the junction is not consistent with the germline gene, which may arise from a read error. The chain carries TRBV5-1 and TRBJ2-7; perhaps TRBD2 as D (6 bases). CDR1 is SGHRS and CDR2 is YFSETQ in the germline V gene. This CDR3 comprises 16 residues. The CDR3 is CASNLVGRTGFYEQYF. DNA of the CDR3: TGCGCCAGCAACTTGGTTGGGAGGACGGGGTTCTACGAGCAGTACTTC.

The V gene is TRBV12-3 or TRBV12-4, the J gene TRBJ2-3; maybe TRBD2 (5 bases). This CDR3 region has 14 residues. V was cut by 5 bases and J by 14 bases, with 23 bases left in between. CDR3 coding DNA: TGTGCCAGCAGTCCCGAGACGGGGTTTAGATACGCGTATTTT. It is translated as CASSPETGFRYAYF.

V usage is TRBV11-1 and J usage is TRBJ2-1, with TRBD2 matching 11 bases. The trim removed 5 bases at V and 0 bases at J, leaving 3 bases unmatched. Germline V gene lookup returns CDR1 SGHAT and CDR2 FQDESV (reference sequence). The CDR3 contains 16 residues. CDR3 sequence: CASSRSGRASYNEQFF. CDR3 coding DNA: TGTGCCAGCAGCCGTAGCGGGAGGGCCTCCTACAATGAGCAGTTCTTC. Supplemented by reference TRBV11-1 and TRBJ2-1, the full variable domain reads EAEVAQSPRYKITEKSQAVAFWCDPISGHATLYWYRQILGQGPELLVQFQDESVVDDSQLPKDRFSAERLKGVDSTLKIQPAELGDSAMYLCASSRSGRASYNEQFFGPGTRLTVL.

The chain has TRBV3-1 and TRBJ1-2, with D possibly TRBD1 on 5 matching bases. The ends were cut back, 4 bases at V and 4 bases at J, with 19 bases in the middle. This CDR3 has 16 residues. The germline gives CDR1 LGHDT, CDR2 YNNKEL (reference sequence). CDR3 sequence: CASSPGALGGGYGYTF. The CDR3 DNA is TGTGCCAGCAGCCCGGGCGCCCTGGGGGGTGGCTATGGCTACACCTTC.

The chain links TRBV20-1 to TRBJ1-5; unclear D gene. CDR3 length: 14 residues. V lost 1 base and J 2 bases, leaving 9 bases between the germline ends. CDR1 is DFQATT, CDR2 SNEGSKA, per germline (reference sequence). CDR3 DNA: TGCAGTGCTAGAGGATATAAGGGCAATCAGCCCCAGCATTTT. Amino acids: CSARGYKGNQPQHF.

The rearrangement links TRBV7-6 to TRBJ2-7; 11 bases line up with TRBD2. The germline V gene encodes CDR1 SGHVS and CDR2 FNYEAQ. Unmatched junction bases numbered 13, after V lost 0 bases and J lost 3 bases. This CDR3 comprises 19 residues. The CDR3 nucleotides are TGTGCCAGCAGCTTAGCTAGCGGGAGGGGCACCCTATTCGACTACGAGCAGTACTTC. Translated: CASSLASGRGTLFDYEQYF.